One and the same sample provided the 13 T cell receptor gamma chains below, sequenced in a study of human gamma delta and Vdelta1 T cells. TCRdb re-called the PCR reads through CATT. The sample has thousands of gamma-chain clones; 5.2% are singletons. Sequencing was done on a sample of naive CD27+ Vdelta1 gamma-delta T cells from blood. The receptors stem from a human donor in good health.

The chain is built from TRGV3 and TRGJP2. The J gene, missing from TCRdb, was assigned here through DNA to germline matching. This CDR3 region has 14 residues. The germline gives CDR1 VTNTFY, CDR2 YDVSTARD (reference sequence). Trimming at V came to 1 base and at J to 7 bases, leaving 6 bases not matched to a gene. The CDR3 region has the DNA TGTGCCACCTGGGACAGAACTTCTGATTGGATCAAGACGTTT. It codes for CATWDRTSDWIKTF.

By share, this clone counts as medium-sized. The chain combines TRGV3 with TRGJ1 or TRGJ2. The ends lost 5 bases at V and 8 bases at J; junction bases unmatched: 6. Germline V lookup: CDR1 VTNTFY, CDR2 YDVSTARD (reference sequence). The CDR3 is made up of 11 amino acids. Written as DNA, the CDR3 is TGTGCCACCTGGGCCTATAATAAGAAACTCTTT. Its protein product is CATWAYNKKLF.

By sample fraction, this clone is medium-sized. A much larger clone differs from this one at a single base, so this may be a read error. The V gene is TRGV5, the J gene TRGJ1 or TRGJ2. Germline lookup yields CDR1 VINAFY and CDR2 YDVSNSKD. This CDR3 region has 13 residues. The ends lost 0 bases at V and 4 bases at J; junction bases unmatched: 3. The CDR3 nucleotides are TGTGCCACCTGGGACAGGTGGTATTATAAGAAACTCTTT. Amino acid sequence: CATWDRWYYKKLF.

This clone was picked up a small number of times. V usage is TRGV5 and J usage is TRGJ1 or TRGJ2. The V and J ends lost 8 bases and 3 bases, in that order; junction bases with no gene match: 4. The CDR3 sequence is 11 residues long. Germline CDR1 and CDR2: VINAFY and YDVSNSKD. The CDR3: CATFSYYKKLF. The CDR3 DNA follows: TGTGCCACCTTTTCTTATTATAAGAAACTCTTT.

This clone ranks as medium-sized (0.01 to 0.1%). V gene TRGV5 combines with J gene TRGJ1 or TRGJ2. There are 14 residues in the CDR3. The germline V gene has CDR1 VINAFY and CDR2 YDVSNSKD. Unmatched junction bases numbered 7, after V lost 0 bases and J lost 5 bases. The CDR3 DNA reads TGTGCCACCTGGGACAGGCAGCGGGATTATAAGAAACTCTTT. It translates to CATWDRQRDYKKLF.

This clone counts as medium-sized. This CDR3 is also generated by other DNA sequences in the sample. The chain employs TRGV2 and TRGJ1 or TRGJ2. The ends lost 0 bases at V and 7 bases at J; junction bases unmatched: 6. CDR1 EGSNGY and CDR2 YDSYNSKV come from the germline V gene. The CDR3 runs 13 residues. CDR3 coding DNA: TGTGCCACCTGGGACGGGCCTGGCTATAAGAAACTCTTT. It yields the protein CATWDGPGYKKLF.

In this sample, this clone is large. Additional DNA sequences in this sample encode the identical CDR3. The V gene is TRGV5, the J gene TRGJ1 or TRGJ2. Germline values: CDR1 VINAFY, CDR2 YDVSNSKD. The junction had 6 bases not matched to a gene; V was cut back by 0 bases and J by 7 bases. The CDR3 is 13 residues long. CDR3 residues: CATWDRPRYKKLF. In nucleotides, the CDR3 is TGTGCCACCTGGGACAGGCCTAGGTATAAGAAACTCTTT.

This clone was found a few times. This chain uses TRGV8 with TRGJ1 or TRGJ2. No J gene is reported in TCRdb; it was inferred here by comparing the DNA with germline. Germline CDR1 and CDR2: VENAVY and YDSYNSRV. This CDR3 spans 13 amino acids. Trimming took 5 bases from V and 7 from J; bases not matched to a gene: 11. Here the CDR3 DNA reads TGTGCCACCTGGGCTCCGAGGGGATATAAGAAACTCTTT. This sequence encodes CATWAPRGYKKLF.

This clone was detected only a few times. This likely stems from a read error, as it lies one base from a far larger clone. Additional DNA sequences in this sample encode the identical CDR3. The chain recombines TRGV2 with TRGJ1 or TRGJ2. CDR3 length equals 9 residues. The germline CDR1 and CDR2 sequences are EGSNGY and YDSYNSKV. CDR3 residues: CATWNKKLF. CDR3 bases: TGTGCCACCTGGAATAAGAAACTTTTT.

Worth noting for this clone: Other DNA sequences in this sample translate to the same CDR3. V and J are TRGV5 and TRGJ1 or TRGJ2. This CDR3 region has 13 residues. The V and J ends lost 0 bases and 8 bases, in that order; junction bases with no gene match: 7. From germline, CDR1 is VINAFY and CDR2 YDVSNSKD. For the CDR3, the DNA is TGTGCCACCTGGGACAGGCTTAAAGATAAGAAACTCTTT. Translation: CATWDRLKDKKLF.

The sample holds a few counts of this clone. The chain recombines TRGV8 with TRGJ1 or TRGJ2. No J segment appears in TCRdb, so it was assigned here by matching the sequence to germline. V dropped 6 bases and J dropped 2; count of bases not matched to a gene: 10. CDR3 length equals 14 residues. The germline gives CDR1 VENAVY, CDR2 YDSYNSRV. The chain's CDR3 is CATWIFTHYYKKLF. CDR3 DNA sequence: TGTGCCACCTGGATATTTACTCATTATTATAAGAAACTCTTT.

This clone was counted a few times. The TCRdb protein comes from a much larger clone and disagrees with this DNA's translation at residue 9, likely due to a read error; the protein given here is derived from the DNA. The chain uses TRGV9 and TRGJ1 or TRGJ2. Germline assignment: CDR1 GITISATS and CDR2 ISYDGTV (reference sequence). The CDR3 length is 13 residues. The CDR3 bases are TGTGCCTTGTGGGAGCCGGCTTATCATAAGAAACTCTTT. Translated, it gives CALWEPAYHKKLF.

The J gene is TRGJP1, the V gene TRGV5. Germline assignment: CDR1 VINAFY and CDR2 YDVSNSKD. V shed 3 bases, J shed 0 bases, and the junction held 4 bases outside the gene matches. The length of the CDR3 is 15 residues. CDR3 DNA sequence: TGTGCCACCTGGGACGGAGATACCACTGGTTGGTTCAAGATATTT. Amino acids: CATWDGDTTGWFKIF.